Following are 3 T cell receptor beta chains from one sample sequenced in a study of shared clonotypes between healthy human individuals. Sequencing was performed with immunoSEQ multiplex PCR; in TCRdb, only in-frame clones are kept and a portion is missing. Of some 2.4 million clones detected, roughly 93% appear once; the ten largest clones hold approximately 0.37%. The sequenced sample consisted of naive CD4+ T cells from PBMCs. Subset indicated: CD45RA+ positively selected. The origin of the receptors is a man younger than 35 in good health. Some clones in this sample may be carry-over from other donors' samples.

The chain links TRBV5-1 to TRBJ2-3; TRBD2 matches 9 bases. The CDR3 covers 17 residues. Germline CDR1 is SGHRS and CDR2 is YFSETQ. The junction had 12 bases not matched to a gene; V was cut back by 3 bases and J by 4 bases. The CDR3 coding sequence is TGCGCCAGCAGCTCCCTGAGTAGCGGGAGAATTGCAGATACGCAGTATTTT. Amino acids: CASSSLSSGRIADTQYF.

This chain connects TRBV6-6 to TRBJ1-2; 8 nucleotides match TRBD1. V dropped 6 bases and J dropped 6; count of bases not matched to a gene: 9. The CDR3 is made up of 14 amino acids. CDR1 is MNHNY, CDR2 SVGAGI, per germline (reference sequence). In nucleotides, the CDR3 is TGTGCCAGCAGACCCAGGACAGGGCGTGATGGCTACACCTTC. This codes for CASRPRTGRDGYTF.

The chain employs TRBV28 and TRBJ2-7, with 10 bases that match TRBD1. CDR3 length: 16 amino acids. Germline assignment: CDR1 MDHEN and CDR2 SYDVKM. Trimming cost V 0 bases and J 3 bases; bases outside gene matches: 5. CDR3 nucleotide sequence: TGTGCCAGCAGTTTATGGGGGACAGGGGATAGCTACGAGCAGTACTTC. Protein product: CASSLWGTGDSYEQYF.